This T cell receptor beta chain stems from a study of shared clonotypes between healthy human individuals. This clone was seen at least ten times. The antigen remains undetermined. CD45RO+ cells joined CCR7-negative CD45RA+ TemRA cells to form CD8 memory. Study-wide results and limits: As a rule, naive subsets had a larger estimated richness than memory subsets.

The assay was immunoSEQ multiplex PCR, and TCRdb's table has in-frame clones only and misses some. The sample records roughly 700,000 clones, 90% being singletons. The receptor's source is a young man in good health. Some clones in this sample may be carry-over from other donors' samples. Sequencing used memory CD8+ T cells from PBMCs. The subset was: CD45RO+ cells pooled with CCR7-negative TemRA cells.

The CDR3 reads CASSESRRGYEQYF. DNA of the CDR3: TGTGCCAGCAGTGAATCCCGCCGGGGGTACGAGCAGTACTTC. The genes are TRBV2 and TRBJ2-7, with D perhaps matching TRBD2 (6 bases). V was pared by 2 bases and J by 4 bases, with 12 bases between. The CDR3 has 14 amino acids. Germline CDR1 is SNHLY and CDR2 is FYNNEI.